What follows are 3 T cell receptor beta chains derived from one specimen sequenced in a study of T cell responses to AZD1222 COVID-19 vaccine. Assay used: immunoSEQ multiplex PCR; TCRdb lists only in-frame clones, some missing. The sample records roughly 150,000 clones, around nine tenths being singletons. The material sequenced was peripheral blood, taken on day 0 of AZD1222 vaccination. All receptors derive from an adult in good health.

V usage is TRBV29-1 and J usage is TRBJ1-2, with 7 bases matching TRBD1. The germline CDR1 and CDR2 sequences are SQVTM and ANQGSEA. Germline trimming cut 7 bases from V and 1 base from J; bases unmatched to any gene: 12. This CDR3 is 15 amino acids long. CDR3 DNA sequence: TGCAGCGCCGCAACGGGGGGGACAGTTAACTATGGCTACACCTTC. Its protein product is CSAATGGTVNYGYTF.

The chain recombines TRBV6-2 or TRBV6-3 with TRBJ1-2, with TRBD1 matching over 7 bases. The CDR3 runs 14 residues. Germline V gives CDR1 MNHEY, CDR2 SVGEGT. V shed 0 bases, J shed 8 bases, and the junction held 6 bases outside the gene matches. The CDR3 DNA reads TGTGCCAGCAGTTACTCCGGACAGGCGGTAGGCTACACCTTC. Its protein product is CASSYSGQAVGYTF.

This clone was seen only once. The chain employs TRBV7-9 and TRBJ1-6; 11 bases agree with TRBD1. After removal of 2 bases from V and 13 bases from J, the junction contained 7 bases not matched to a gene. This CDR3 has 15 residues. CDR1 and CDR2 from the germline V gene are SEHNR and FQNEAQ (reference sequence). CDR3 sequence: CASSLSGTGGFPLHF. CDR3 nucleotide sequence: TGTGCCAGCAGCTTATCTGGGACAGGGGGATTTCCCCTCCACTTT. The full variable domain, with the rest looked up from reference TRBV7-9 and TRBJ1-6, is DTGVSQNPRHKITKRGQNVTFRCDPISEHNRLYWYRQTLGQGPEFLTYFQNEAQLEKSRLLSDRFSAERPKGSFSTLEIQRTEQGDSAMYLCASSLSGTGGFPLHFGNGTRLTVT.